Each of the 6 T cell receptor beta chains below was sequenced from the same sample in a study of T cell responses to AZD1222 COVID-19 vaccine. Data came from immunoSEQ multiplex PCR; TCRdb stores just in-frame clones and leaves some out. This table has about 140,000 clones, 85% to 90% appearing once. This specimen was peripheral blood, taken 28 days after the second AZD1222 dose. The receptor set was obtained from an adult who received the AZD1222 COVID-19 vaccine.

This clone was seen once. CDR3 in amino acids: CASSLSGRENTEAFF. The CDR3 nucleotides are TGTGCCAGCAGCTTGTCAGGGCGAGAGAACACTGAAGCTTTCTTT. The rearrangement links TRBV7-9 to TRBJ1-1, with a weak D call TRBD1 (5 bases). Germline CDR1 is SEHNR and CDR2 is FQNEAQ (reference sequence). The CDR3 contains 15 residues. Trimming removed 3 bases from V and 1 base from J, with 12 bases in between.

The chain joins TRBV7-9 to TRBJ1-5, with 7 bases lining up with TRBD1. V lost 5 bases to trimming and J lost 4 bases; unmatched junction nucleotides: 8. Per germline, CDR1 SEHNR and CDR2 FQNEAQ (reference sequence). The CDR3 has 15 residues. The CDR3 spells CASSVGGTVNQPQHF. The DNA of the CDR3 is TGTGCCAGCAGCGTGGGGGGGACAGTGAATCAGCCCCAGCATTTT. Full variable domain (rest looked up from reference TRBV7-9 and TRBJ1-5): DTGVSQNPRHKITKRGQNVTFRCDPISEHNRLYWYRQTLGQGPEFLTYFQNEAQLEKSRLLSDRFSAERPKGSFSTLEIQRTEQGDSAMYLCASSVGGTVNQPQHFGDGTRLSIL.

The chain recombines TRBV20-1 with TRBJ2-7, with 8 bases lining up with TRBD2. The germline V gene has CDR1 DFQATT and CDR2 SNEGSKA (reference sequence). The CDR3 has 16 amino acids. V trimming: 3 bases; J trimming: 1 base; junction bases outside the gene matches: 11. For the CDR3, the DNA is TGCAGTGCTAGTGACCCGGGAGGGTCGGGTTCCTACGAGCAGTACTTC. Protein: CSASDPGGSGSYEQYF.

The V call is TRBV4-3, the J call TRBJ1-6; D ambiguous. Trimming pared 1 base from V and 4 bases from J, leaving 8 bases between. The CDR3 is 15 amino acids. Germline V gene data show CDR1 as LGHNA and CDR2 as YSLEER. The CDR3 sequence is CASSQAGGYNSPLHF. CDR3 in DNA: TGCGCCAGCAGCCAAGCTGGTGGTTATAATTCACCCCTCCACTTT.

The chain recombines TRBV24-1 with TRBJ2-5, with D perhaps assigned TRBD1 or TRBD2 (5 bases each). Per germline, CDR1 KGHDR and CDR2 SFDVKD. V was clipped by 3 bases and J by 7 bases, with 17 bases between them. This CDR3 comprises 15 residues. CDR3 amino acids: CATSDPGTDPPTQYF. The CDR3 coding sequence is TGTGCCACCAGTGATCCCGGGACGGACCCCCCGACCCAGTACTTC.

The genes are TRBV4-3 and TRBJ1-6; D is undetermined. V was pared by 0 bases and J by 12 bases, with 9 bases between. The CDR3 has 13 amino acids. From germline, CDR1 is LGHNA and CDR2 YSLEER. The CDR3, as DNA: TGCGCCAGCAGCCAAGATCCCGGAGTACCCCTCCACTTT. Its translation is CASSQDPGVPLHF.